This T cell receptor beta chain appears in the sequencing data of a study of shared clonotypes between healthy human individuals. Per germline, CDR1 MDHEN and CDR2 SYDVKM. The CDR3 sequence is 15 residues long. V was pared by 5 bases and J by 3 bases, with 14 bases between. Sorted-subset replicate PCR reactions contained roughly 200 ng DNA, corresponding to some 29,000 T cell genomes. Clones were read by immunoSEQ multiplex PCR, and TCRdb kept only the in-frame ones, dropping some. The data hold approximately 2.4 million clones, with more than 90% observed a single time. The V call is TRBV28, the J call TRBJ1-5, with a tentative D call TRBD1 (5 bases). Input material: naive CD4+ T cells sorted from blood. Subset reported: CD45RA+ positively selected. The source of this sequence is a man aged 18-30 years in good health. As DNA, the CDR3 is TGTGCCAGCAGTCGGGATCAGGGTAACAATCAGCCCCAGCATTTT. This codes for CASSRDQGNNQPQHF. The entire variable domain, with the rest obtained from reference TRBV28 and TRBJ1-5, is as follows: DVKVTQSSRYLVKRTGEKVFLECVQDMDHENMFWYRQDPGLGLRLIYFSYDVKMKEKGDIPEGYSVSREKKERFSLILESASTNQTSMYLCASSRDQGNNQPQHFGDGTRLSIL.